This T cell receptor beta chain stems from a study of control samples from healthy donors and cancer patients. The table came from immunoSEQ multiplex PCR; TCRdb's copy has only in-frame clones and leaves some out. The sample shows tens of thousands of clones, 90% to 95% of them seen only once. Trimming took 8 bases from V and 6 from J; bases not matched to a gene: 15. Germline V CDR1 and CDR2: LNHDA, SQIVND (reference sequence). CDR3 length: 17 amino acids. The clonotype comes from a man aged 25-45 years with colorectal cancer. What was sequenced was PBMCs. The rearrangement joins TRBV19 to TRBJ2-2, with 10 bases matching TRBD2. CDR3 loop: CASHPPTSSGRAGELFF. CDR3 coding DNA: TGTGCCAGTCACCCCCCCACCTCCAGCGGGAGGGCCGGGGAGCTGTTTTTT.